The rows below give T cell receptor beta chains drawn from one sample of a study of neurological immune-mediated disorders. MiXCR, applied by TCRdb to the 5' RACE reads, yields one record per CDR3 protein. The table has around 30,000 distinct CDR3 sequences, approximately 4% seen once. Sequencing was done on a sample of CD4+ T cells from blood. The receptors were gathered from a woman in her forties in good health. The conserved cysteine and the conserved F or W are not part of the CDR3 here. Each record gives: J gene, V gene, CDR3 protein.

TRBJ2-1,TRBV29-1,SVEGAGGWNGDEQF
TRBJ2-1,TRBV5-1,ASKPLAGASYNEQF
TRBJ2-7,TRBV5-1,ASSSGSLPEQY
TRBJ2-7,TRBV5-1,ASSRSGTGSYEQY
TRBJ2-3,TRBV20-1,SARGLAGGGTDTQY
TRBJ1-1,TRBV28,ASSLPGASRTEAF
TRBJ1-2,TRBV18,ASSPFQDSNYGYT
TRBJ2-1,TRBV7-8,ASRDGGGGAYNEQF
TRBJ1-6,TRBV12-3/TRBV12-4,ASSFGATGGSYNSPLH
TRBJ1-5,TRBV4-2,ASSQDVPSSNQPQH
TRBJ2-3,TRBV12-3/TRBV12-4,ASSTDRDTDTQY
TRBJ1-5,TRBV19,ASSIESKQPQH
TRBJ2-7,TRBV21-1,ASSHKEGPYEQY
TRBJ2-1,TRBV6-1,ASTTRPGLAGQRSNEQF
TRBJ1-3,TRBV20-1,SGTSGNTIY
TRBJ2-7,TRBV6-5,ASSRTGDEQY